One sample yielded the 10 T cell receptor beta chains listed below, sequenced in a study of graft-versus-host responses after intestinal transplantation. These TCRs are of unknown antigen specificity. Produced via immunoSEQ multiplex PCR; TCRdb's table is partial and in-frame only. Found here are tens of thousands of clones, roughly 80% of them singletons; the top ten hold around 20%. This specimen was unstimulated CD8+ T cells sorted from spleen or lymph node cells, taken before intestinal transplant. These receptors were taken from a human donor who received an intestinal transplant.

The chain recombines TRBV27 with TRBJ2-2, with 10 nucleotides matching TRBD1. This CDR3 region has 16 residues. The V gene's germline CDR1 is MNHEY and CDR2 SMNVEV (reference sequence). With V trimmed by 3 bases and J by 5 bases, 6 bases remained unmatched. The CDR3 DNA sequence: TGTGCCAGCAGTTTTTCCCGGGACAGGGGAACCGGGGAGCTGTTTTTT. Translating gives CASSFSRDRGTGELFF.

The chain is built from TRBV6-6 and TRBJ2-7, with 11 bases lining up with TRBD2. CDR1 is MNHNY, CDR2 SVGAGI, per germline (reference sequence). There are 16 residues in the CDR3. V was clipped by 4 bases and J by 2 bases; unmatched bases: 7. The DNA for the CDR3 is TGTGCCAGCAGTTGGTCCTATAGCGGGGGGGCCTACGAGCAGTACTTC. It specifies CASSWSYSGGAYEQYF.

In nucleotides, the CDR3 is TGTGCCAGCAGCTTGGTTGCGGGGGCGGTATACGAGCAGTACTTC. Its protein product is CASSLVAGAVYEQYF. The genes are TRBV5-5 and TRBJ2-7, with D perhaps TRBD2 (7 bases). This CDR3 spans 15 amino acids. Germline CDR1 reads SGHKS; CDR2 reads YYEKEE (reference sequence). V shed 0 bases and J shed 4 bases, with 14 bases lying between them.

This chain links TRBV5-1 with TRBJ1-4, with D uncertain. V lost 1 base, J lost 13 bases, and 23 bases lay in between. The CDR3 has 16 residues. Germline CDR1 SGHRS, CDR2 YFSETQ. CDR3 region: CASSLRSSGPLGGLFF. In DNA form, the CDR3 reads TGCGCCAGCAGCTTGCGTTCGTCGGGCCCCCTTGGAGGACTGTTTTTT.

The chain joins TRBV7-9 to TRBJ2-3, with D tentatively TRBD2 (6 bases). The CDR3 runs to 15 residues. Trimming removed 0 bases from V and 5 bases from J, with 12 bases in between. Looked up from germline, CDR1 is SEHNR and CDR2 is FQNEAQ (reference sequence). CDR3 region: CASSLAVGEVDTQYF. The CDR3 DNA reads TGTGCCAGCAGCTTAGCGGTTGGGGAGGTAGATACGCAGTATTTT.

This chain joins TRBV9 and TRBJ2-3; TRBD2 matches at 8 bases. Trimming took 5 bases from V and 5 from J; bases not matched to a gene: 4. The CDR3 sequence is 13 residues long. CDR1 and CDR2 from the germline V gene are SGDLS and YYNGEE. The CDR3 DNA reads as TGTGCCAGCAGGTCGGGAGGGCAAGATACGCAGTATTTT. It yields the protein CASRSGGQDTQYF.

The CDR3 DNA is TGTGCCAGCAGCTTAGCGACCGGGACAGACTCCTACGAGCAGTACTTC. Protein sequence: CASSLATGTDSYEQYF. The chain combines TRBV7-9 with TRBJ2-7; 7 nucleotides line up with TRBD1. The V segment lost 0 bases and the J segment 0 bases; nucleotides outside the gene matches: 5. The CDR3 length is 16 residues. CDR1 and CDR2 from the germline V gene are SEHNR and FQNEAQ (reference sequence).

The chain couples TRBV4-1 to TRBJ2-1; 8 bases match TRBD2. Germline-derived CDR1 and CDR2 are MGHRA and YSYEKL. The CDR3 has 17 residues. Trimming took 4 bases from V and 8 from J; bases not matched to a gene: 16. The CDR3: CASSLESSGWEMDEQFF. CDR3 nucleotides: TGCGCCAGCAGCCTGGAGTCTAGCGGGTGGGAGATGGATGAGCAGTTCTTC.

The chain combines TRBV4-1 with TRBJ1-2, with 7 bases identical to TRBD1. This CDR3 is 14 amino acids long. The junction had 3 bases not matched to a gene; V was cut back by 4 bases and J by 1 base. Germline V gives CDR1 MGHRA, CDR2 YSYEKL. CDR3 sequence reads: CASSPGTDNYGYTF. CDR3 in DNA: TGCGCCAGCAGCCCCGGGACAGATAACTATGGCTACACCTTC.

This sequence joins TRBV6-5 and TRBJ2-7, with 9 nucleotides matching TRBD1. Germline CDR1 reads MNHEY; CDR2 reads SVGAGI. With V trimmed by 0 bases and J by 3 bases, 6 bases remained unmatched. CDR3 length equals 16 residues. CDR3 coding DNA: TGTGCCAGCAGTTACTCGGGACAGGGCTCCCTCTACGAGCAGTACTTC. Residues: CASSYSGQGSLYEQYF.